The rows below give T cell receptor beta chains drawn from one sample of a study of CD8 T cells in ankylosing spondylitis. MiXCR was run by TCRdb on the 5' RACE reads, yielding one entry per CDR3 protein. This sample has fewer than 400,000 distinct CDR3 sequences; about 15% occur once, and the top ten carry about 1.1%. Specimen: blood, either unsorted or a sorted T cell fraction (not recorded which). These receptors were taken from a male donor with ankylosing spondylitis or in good health (not recorded which). CDR3s leave out the opening cysteine and the closing phenylalanine or tryptophan. Part of the rows lack a size; the others show once, few, many or a class for expanded clones.

V	J	size	CDR3
TRBV12-3/TRBV12-4	TRBJ2-5	NA	ASRSVGGETQY
TRBV24-1	TRBJ2-3	NA	ATSARTGRPDTQY
TRBV29-1	TRBJ2-3	NA	SVEKARTVGGTDTQY
TRBV5-1	TRBJ2-7	NA	ASSLVPGNYEQY
TRBV6-1	TRBJ2-5	few	ASSGGLSETQY
TRBV4-1	TRBJ2-5	NA	ASSQAGAKDRGLRETQY
TRBV10-3	TRBJ1-1	few	AIGQANTEAF
TRBV28	TRBJ2-1	NA	ASSFPLRNSGGYNEQF
TRBV3-1	TRBJ2-5	few	ASSQGGGGETQY
TRBV3-1	TRBJ1-1	few	ASSQDWRGKGSEAF
TRBV14	TRBJ2-7	NA	ASSQKQSTGEQY
TRBV12-3/TRBV12-4	TRBJ2-1	few	ASSPRTGLGEQF
TRBV7-8	TRBJ1-2	many	ASSLAQGQGIIYGYT
TRBV6-5	TRBJ2-2	NA	ASSYSGTGTNTGELF
TRBV18	TRBJ2-7	few	ASSRGQGGEQY
TRBV3-1	TRBJ2-3	NA	ASSQLRIPGDTQY
TRBV18	TRBJ2-1	few	ASSLTGREQF